The text below deals with one TCR beta chain. Its antigen is still unknown. Excluded were patients having autoimmune disease history or systemic immunosuppression. The data originate from a study of OX40 agonist ivuxolimab in advanced cancers. Study background: Aged roughly 23 to 90 with a mean of about 63 years, they were approximately 79% male.

The CDR3 extends over 16 amino acids. V was trimmed by 4 bases and J by 2 bases, leaving 19 bases between them. CDR1 SGHNT and CDR2 YYREEE come from the germline V gene (reference sequence). Study findings and constraints: By week 6 at 0.1 to 3.0 mg/kg, blood CD4+ and CD8+ T cells had expanded clonally.

Using immunoSEQ multiplex PCR, the repertoire was profiled, and TCRdb retains in-frame clones only, with some absent. The sample records 100,000 to 150,000 clones, around nine tenths being singletons. Sample: CD4+ or CD8+ T cells sorted from blood, taken in a trial of the OX40 agonist ivuxolimab. This receptor was obtained from an adult with an advanced solid tumor such as melanoma, head and neck, liver or kidney cancer. V and J are TRBV5-4 and TRBJ2-7, with TRBD1 as a possible D gene (6 bases). The CDR3 sequence: CASSLGGAPRTYEQYF. DNA of the CDR3: TGTGCCAGCAGCCTTGGGGGCGCTCCTCGAACCTACGAGCAGTACTTC.